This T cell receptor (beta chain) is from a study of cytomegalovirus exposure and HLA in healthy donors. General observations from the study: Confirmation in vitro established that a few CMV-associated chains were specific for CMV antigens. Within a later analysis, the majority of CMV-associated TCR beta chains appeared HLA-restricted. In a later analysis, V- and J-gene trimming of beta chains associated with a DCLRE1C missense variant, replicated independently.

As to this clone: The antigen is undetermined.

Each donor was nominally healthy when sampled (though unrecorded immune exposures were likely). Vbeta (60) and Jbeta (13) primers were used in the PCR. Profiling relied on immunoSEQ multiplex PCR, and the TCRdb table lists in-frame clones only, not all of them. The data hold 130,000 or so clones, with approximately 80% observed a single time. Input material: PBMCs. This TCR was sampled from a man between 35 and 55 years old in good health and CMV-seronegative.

The CDR3 nucleotides are TGCGCCAGCAGCTTGGGAAAGGGACAGGGCAATGAGCAGTTCTTC. Residues: CASSLGKGQGNEQFF. The chain is built from TRBV5-1 and TRBJ2-1, with 9 bases that match TRBD1. This CDR3 spans 15 amino acids. The V and J ends lost 0 bases and 6 bases, in that order; junction bases with no gene match: 4. The germline V gene encodes CDR1 SGHRS and CDR2 YFSETQ.